These 15 T cell receptor beta chains originate from one sample sequenced in a study of T cell responses to AZD1222 COVID-19 vaccine. The assay was immunoSEQ multiplex PCR, and TCRdb's table has in-frame clones only and misses some. The table includes tens of thousands of clones, approximately 90% detected once. Sequencing was performed on peripheral blood, taken 28 days after the second AZD1222 dose. The receptors were sampled from an adult who received the AZD1222 COVID-19 vaccine.

CDR3 region: CATSDLSVTGSYNEQFF. CDR3 in DNA: TGTGCCACCAGTGATTTGTCAGTAACTGGCTCCTACAATGAGCAGTTCTTC. V gene TRBV24-1 combines with J gene TRBJ2-1; unclear D gene. This CDR3 has 17 amino acids. Germline V gives CDR1 KGHDR, CDR2 SFDVKD. V was clipped by 0 bases and J by 0 bases, with 11 bases between them.

The J gene is TRBJ1-1, the V gene TRBV5-5; D is unresolved. This CDR3 spans 13 amino acids. V was trimmed by 4 bases and J by 11 bases, leaving 18 bases between them. Germline V lookup: CDR1 SGHKS, CDR2 YYEKEE (reference sequence). The CDR3, as DNA: TGTGCCAGCAGCGACCGGACCGACTCCGGGGCTTTCTTT. Translated: CASSDRTDSGAFF.

With respect to this clone: The same CDR3 also results from other DNA sequences found in this sample. J is TRBJ1-1 and V is TRBV14, with D uncertain. The CDR3 runs 13 residues. Trimming took 3 bases from V and 1 from J, leaving 6 bases between them. Germline V gene lookup returns CDR1 SGHDN and CDR2 FVKESK. The CDR3 nucleotides read TGTGCCAGCAGCCACTTAGGGAACACTGAAGCTTTCTTT. Amino acid sequence: CASSHLGNTEAFF.

This chain connects TRBV5-1 to TRBJ2-7; 7 bases map to TRBD1. The germline gives CDR1 SGHRS, CDR2 YFSETQ. J was trimmed by 0 bases and V by 4 bases; bases with no gene match: 7. This CDR3 region has 15 residues. The CDR3 nucleotides read TGCGCCAGCAGCCAGGACAGGCTGAGCTCCTACGAGCAGTACTTC. Translated: CASSQDRLSSYEQYF.

The rearrangement uses TRBV5-1 and TRBJ2-3, with 11 bases lining up with TRBD2. CDR3 length: 16 amino acids. V trimming: 4 bases; J trimming: 2 bases; junction bases outside the gene matches: 6. Per germline, CDR1 SGHRS and CDR2 YFSETQ. For the CDR3, the DNA is TGCGCCAGCAGCCTTAGCGGGGGGGCTAACACAGATACGCAGTATTTT. Protein product: CASSLSGGANTDTQYF.

The chain carries TRBV19 and TRBJ2-1, with D hard to call. This CDR3 spans 13 amino acids. V was clipped by 7 bases and J by 10 bases, with 17 bases between them. CDR1 is LNHDA and CDR2 is SQIVND in the germline V gene (reference sequence). CDR3 amino acids: CASTGGRQREQFF. The CDR3 DNA sequence: TGTGCCAGTACCGGCGGTCGGCAACGAGAGCAGTTCTTC.

The rearrangement uses TRBV27 and TRBJ2-3; the D gene could be TRBD1 or TRBD2 (5 bases each). Germline loops: CDR1 MNHEY, CDR2 SMNVEV (reference sequence). Trimming removed 6 bases from V and 4 bases from J, with 17 bases in between. There are 15 residues in the CDR3. The CDR3 coding sequence is TGTGCCAGCAGCGAAAGAGGGGTTCGGTCAGATACGCAGTATTTT. This translates into CASSERGVRSDTQYF.

Written as DNA, the CDR3 is TGTGCCAGCAGCAACTCAGGGTTAGGCAATCAGCCCCAGCATTTT. This encodes CASSNSGLGNQPQHF. The rearrangement uses TRBV6-5 and TRBJ1-5; D perhaps matches TRBD1 (5 bases). Between the trimmed V and J ends, which lost 6 bases and 2 bases, there was a span of 14 bases. Germline assignment: CDR1 MNHEY and CDR2 SVGAGI. The CDR3 runs to 15 residues.

This chain uses TRBV27 with TRBJ2-7, with 13 bases that match TRBD2. V was pared by 6 bases and J by 3 bases, with 5 bases of the junction left unmatched. Germline lookup yields CDR1 MNHEY and CDR2 SMNVEV (reference sequence). CDR3 length: 15 residues. CDR3 nucleotide sequence: TGTGCCAGCAGCCGGACTAGCGGGGGTCGCTACGAGCAGTACTTC. This codes for CASSRTSGGRYEQYF.

V gene TRBV15 combines with J gene TRBJ1-5; D may be TRBD1 (6 bases). V lost 6 bases, J lost 5 bases, and 14 bases lay in between. CDR1 is LNHNV and CDR2 is YYDKDF in the germline V gene (reference sequence). This CDR3 contains 14 residues. The CDR3 DNA reads TGTGCCACCAGGAACGGGACACGGGATCAGCCCCAGCATTTT. Translating gives CATRNGTRDQPQHF.

J is TRBJ2-7 and V is TRBV12-3 or TRBV12-4, with D maybe TRBD2 (5 bases). This CDR3 has 12 residues. The ends were cut back, 4 bases at V and 6 bases at J, with 10 bases in the middle. The CDR3 loop is CASSSTRFEQYF. CDR3 in DNA: TGTGCCAGCAGTTCCACTAGATTCGAGCAGTACTTC.

The table lists this clone with a count of one. V and J are TRBV16 and TRBJ2-1; TRBD1 matches 8 bases. The CDR3 runs to 16 residues. The ends lost 0 bases at V and 11 bases at J; junction bases unmatched: 12. CDR1 KGHSY and CDR2 FQNENV come from the germline V gene. CDR3 nucleotide sequence: TGTGCCAGCAGCCAATCCGTCACGCAGGGGGCGGGTCAGCAGTTCTTC. Translated: CASSQSVTQGAGQQFF.

The chain couples TRBV5-6 to TRBJ1-2; D is uncertain. The germline CDR1 and CDR2 sequences are SGHDT and YYEEEE. This CDR3 has 14 residues. Trimming cost V 6 bases and J 8 bases, with 20 bases left between them. The CDR3 reads CASILGDLLGGYTF. DNA for the CDR3: TGTGCCAGCATCCTCGGGGATCTCCTCGGGGGCTACACCTTC.

The chain employs TRBV5-4 and TRBJ2-7, with 11 bases lining up with TRBD1. CDR3 length: 14 residues. V lost 6 bases and J lost 4; bases outside the gene matches: 6. The germline V gene has CDR1 SGHNT and CDR2 YYREEE (reference sequence). This chain's CDR3 is CASTPGTGGYEQYF. For the CDR3, the DNA is TGTGCCAGCACTCCGGGGACAGGGGGGTACGAGCAGTACTTC.

The CDR3 DNA reads as TGTGCCAGCAGCTCACCCGGAGAGACCCAGTACTTC. Its translation is CASSSPGETQYF. This rearrangement joins TRBV5-4 to TRBJ2-5, with D unclear. The length of the CDR3 is 12 residues. The V and J ends lost 3 bases and 4 bases respectively, with 7 bases between them. Germline values: CDR1 SGHNT, CDR2 YYREEE (reference sequence).